This TCR beta chain was identified in a study of T-cell memory formation after mild COVID-19. On the study more broadly: Across donors, TCR clusters were largely donor specific.

Trimming left V 4 bases short and J 6 bases short, with 8 bases between. The CDR3 runs to 13 residues. Germline V gene sequence: CDR1 SGHRS, CDR2 YFSETQ. This clonotype was seen a few times. Its antigen is not identified. General study findings and limits: Contracting CD4+ clones were located mainly in CM and EM, and CD8+ clones in EMRA. Second-wave clones reaching peak frequency on day 37 lacked confirmed SARS-CoV-2 specificity.

Amplification by 5'RACE using constant-segment primers produced TCR alpha and TCR beta cDNA libraries that carried sample barcodes and UMIs. TCRdb re-called the 5' RACE reads with MiXCR, one entry per CDR3 protein. The sample shows about 540,000 distinct CDR3 sequences, roughly 20% of them seen only once. Sequencing was performed on PBMCs or a T cell subset sorted from them (not recorded which). The sequence was collected from an adult woman who had mild COVID-19 (a few samples of this study predate the infection). Cell type and time point are not known. The chain has TRBV5-1 and TRBJ1-6, with D unclear. Written as DNA, the CDR3 is TGCGCCAGCAGCCGCAGCTTTAATTCACCCCTCCACTTT. Translation: CASSRSFNSPLHF.